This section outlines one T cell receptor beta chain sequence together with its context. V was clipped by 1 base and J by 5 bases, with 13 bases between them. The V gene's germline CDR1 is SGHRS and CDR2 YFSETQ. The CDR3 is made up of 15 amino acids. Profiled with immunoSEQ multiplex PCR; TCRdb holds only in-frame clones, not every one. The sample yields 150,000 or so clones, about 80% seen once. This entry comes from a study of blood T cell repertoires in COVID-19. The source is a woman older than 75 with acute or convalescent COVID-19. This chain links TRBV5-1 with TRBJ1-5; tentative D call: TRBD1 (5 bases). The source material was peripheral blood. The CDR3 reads CASSLSGQGDQPQHF. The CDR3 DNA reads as TGCGCCAGCAGCTTGTCTGGGCAGGGTGATCAGCCCCAGCATTTT.